This T cell receptor (beta chain) was retrieved from a study of cytomegalovirus exposure and HLA in healthy donors. Study results and limitations: Later work found most CMV-associated TCR beta chains apparently HLA-restricted.

The PCR contained 60 Vbeta and 13 Jbeta primers. In the authors' workflow: A follow-up analysis tallied 70 million to 80 million unique TCR beta chains, 9 million to 11 million shared. Sequencing was performed with immunoSEQ multiplex PCR; in TCRdb, only in-frame clones are kept and a portion is missing. V, J and clone size were drawn from that table, and D and trimming were deduced from the DNA. The sample has 150,000 to 200,000 clones; 72% are singletons. Healthy bone marrow donors formed the donor group. The V gene's germline CDR1 is SNHLY and CDR2 FYNNEI. CDR3 length equals 14 residues. Comments on this clone: Its antigen is not identified.

The sample consisted of PBMCs. This sequence joins TRBV2 and TRBJ2-5, with D uncertain. Matching the DNA end better, TRBJ2-7 makes the J call doubtful. The receptor was isolated from a human donor in good health. CDR3 protein: CASTWSLSSYEQYF. Here the CDR3 DNA reads TGTGCCAGCACTTGGTCACTGAGCTCCTACGAGCAGTACTTC.